These T cell receptor beta chains were read from a single sample in a study of graft-versus-host responses after intestinal transplantation. The assay was immunoSEQ multiplex PCR, and TCRdb's table has in-frame clones only and misses some. In the table there are tens of thousands of clones, over 75% of which are singletons. What these receptors recognize is not known. Sample: unstimulated CD4+ T cells sorted from spleen or lymph node cells, taken before transplant. The receptors stem from a human donor who was the organ donor for an intestinal transplant. The CDR3 runs from the conserved cysteine through the conserved F or W. A D gene is named only where the DNA matches it firmly. Only part of the rows carry a size: once, few, many, or a class if the clone is expanded.

j_call: TRBJ1-3; d_call: NA; v_call: TRBV28; clone_size: few; cdr3_aa: CASSLSGSGGNTIYF; cdr3_nt: TGTGCCAGCAGTTTATCCGGCAGCGGTGGAAACACCATATATTTT
j_call: TRBJ2-3; d_call: TRBD1; v_call: TRBV6-5; clone_size: NA; cdr3_aa: CASSGGQGTDTQYF; cdr3_nt: TGTGCCAGCAGTGGAGGACAGGGAACAGATACGCAGTATTTT
j_call: TRBJ2-3; d_call: NA; v_call: TRBV11-3; clone_size: NA; cdr3_aa: CASSGGGPGTSSTDTQYF; cdr3_nt: TGTGCCAGCAGCGGGGGTGGGCCCGGGACTTCTAGCACAGATACGCAGTATTTT
j_call: TRBJ2-5; d_call: NA; v_call: TRBV6-1; clone_size: NA; cdr3_aa: CASSEAKGGGLQYF; cdr3_nt: TGTGCCAGCAGTGAAGCCAAGGGTGGGGGACTCCAGTACTTC
j_call: TRBJ1-5; d_call: TRBD1; v_call: TRBV6-1; clone_size: NA; cdr3_aa: CAGNRGGFNQPQHF; cdr3_nt: TGTGCCGGGAACAGGGGGGGATTCAATCAGCCCCAGCATTTT
j_call: TRBJ2-5; d_call: NA; v_call: TRBV30; clone_size: NA; cdr3_aa: CAWSGTIGTQYF; cdr3_nt: TGTGCCTGGAGTGGGACTATAGGGACCCAGTACTTC
j_call: TRBJ1-5; d_call: NA; v_call: TRBV6-5; clone_size: NA; cdr3_aa: CASSLRGGGNQPQHF; cdr3_nt: TGTGCCAGCAGTTTAAGGGGAGGAGGCAATCAGCCCCAGCATTTT
j_call: TRBJ1-4; d_call: NA; v_call: TRBV19; clone_size: few; cdr3_aa: CASSIGGSSNEKLFF; cdr3_nt: TGTGCCAGTAGTATAGGAGGGTCGAGCAATGAAAAACTGTTTTTT
j_call: TRBJ1-3; d_call: TRBD1; v_call: TRBV15; clone_size: NA; cdr3_aa: CATSRTWDRGLNTIYF; cdr3_nt: TGTGCCACCAGCAGGACCTGGGACAGGGGATTAAACACCATATATTTT
j_call: TRBJ2-5; d_call: NA; v_call: TRBV5-6; clone_size: NA; cdr3_aa: CASSLGGEETQYF; cdr3_nt: TGTGCCAGCAGCTTGGGCGGGGAAGAGACCCAGTACTTC
j_call: TRBJ1-6; d_call: TRBD1; v_call: TRBV5-8; clone_size: NA; cdr3_aa: CASSLGDRASPLHF; cdr3_nt: TGTGCCAGCAGCTTGGGAGACAGGGCTTCACCCCTCCACTTT
j_call: TRBJ2-2; d_call: TRBD1; v_call: TRBV5-6; clone_size: NA; cdr3_aa: CASSLVGTGVTGELFF; cdr3_nt: TGTGCCAGCAGCTTAGTCGGGACAGGGGTCACCGGGGAGCTGTTTTTT
j_call: TRBJ1-4; d_call: TRBD1; v_call: TRBV30; clone_size: NA; cdr3_aa: CAWGVVAGGADEKLFF; cdr3_nt: TGTGCCTGGGGAGTGGTGGCAGGGGGCGCAGATGAAAAACTGTTTTTT
j_call: TRBJ2-5; d_call: TRBD2; v_call: TRBV30; clone_size: NA; cdr3_aa: CAWSVLAGEETQYF; cdr3_nt: TGTGCCTGGAGTGTACTAGCGGGGGAGGAGACCCAGTACTTC
j_call: TRBJ1-4; d_call: NA; v_call: TRBV10-3; clone_size: NA; cdr3_aa: CATRGGSNEKLFF; cdr3_nt: TGTGCCACCCGCGGAGGTTCTAATGAAAAACTGTTTTTT
j_call: TRBJ1-1; d_call: TRBD1; v_call: TRBV15; clone_size: NA; cdr3_aa: CATSRTGTGRLLGTDTEAFF; cdr3_nt: TGTGCCACCAGCAGAACTGGGACAGGGAGGCTTTTGGGAACCGACACTGAAGCTTTCTTT
j_call: TRBJ1-6; d_call: NA; v_call: TRBV30; clone_size: NA; cdr3_aa: CAGGRYNSPLHF; cdr3_nt: TGTGCCGGAGGTCGGTATAATTCACCCCTCCACTTT
j_call: TRBJ1-2; d_call: TRBD1; v_call: TRBV4-3; clone_size: NA; cdr3_aa: CASSRGQGGNYGYTF; cdr3_nt: TGCGCCAGCAGCCGGGGACAGGGTGGTAACTATGGCTACACCTTC
j_call: TRBJ2-2; d_call: NA; v_call: TRBV25-1; clone_size: NA; cdr3_aa: CASSALAGNTGELFF; cdr3_nt: TGTGCCAGCAGTGCCTTGGCGGGGAACACCGGGGAGCTGTTTTTT
j_call: TRBJ2-2; d_call: NA; v_call: TRBV5-1; clone_size: few; cdr3_aa: CASSAGLSTGELFF; cdr3_nt: TGCGCCAGCAGCGCAGGACTTTCCACCGGGGAGCTGTTTTTT
j_call: TRBJ1-6; d_call: NA; v_call: TRBV11-2; clone_size: NA; cdr3_aa: CASSFGGNSPLHF; cdr3_nt: TGTGCCAGCAGCTTCGGGGGAAATTCACCCCTCCACTTT
j_call: TRBJ1-6; d_call: NA; v_call: TRBV7-9; clone_size: NA; cdr3_aa: CASTAGWAGDNSPLHF; cdr3_nt: TGTGCCAGCACCGCAGGGTGGGCTGGGGATAATTCACCCCTCCACTTT
j_call: TRBJ1-5; d_call: NA; v_call: TRBV9; clone_size: NA; cdr3_aa: CASSVGTRLNSNQPQHF; cdr3_nt: TGTGCCAGCAGCGTAGGTACTCGGTTGAATAGCAATCAGCCCCAGCATTTT
j_call: TRBJ1-3; d_call: NA; v_call: TRBV2; clone_size: NA; cdr3_aa: CASSEARGGNTIYF; cdr3_nt: TGTGCCAGCAGTGAAGCCAGGGGTGGAAACACCATATATTTT
j_call: TRBJ2-3; d_call: TRBD2; v_call: TRBV5-4; clone_size: NA; cdr3_aa: CASSSGAGASTDTQYF; cdr3_nt: TGTGCCAGCAGCTCTGGAGCGGGGGCTAGCACAGATACGCAGTATTTT
j_call: TRBJ2-1; d_call: TRBD1; v_call: TRBV4-2; clone_size: NA; cdr3_aa: CASSQGGTEHNEQFF; cdr3_nt: TGTGCCAGCAGCCAAGGAGGGACAGAGCACAATGAGCAGTTCTTC
j_call: TRBJ1-4; d_call: NA; v_call: TRBV6-1; clone_size: NA; cdr3_aa: CASSGRVVEKLFF; cdr3_nt: TGTGCCAGCAGCGGCAGGGTTGTTGAAAAACTGTTTTTT
j_call: TRBJ1-1; d_call: NA; v_call: TRBV9; clone_size: NA; cdr3_aa: CASSVYSDTEAFF; cdr3_nt: TGTGCCAGCAGCGTATACTCGGACACTGAAGCTTTCTTT